This T cell receptor (beta chain) emerged from a study of cytomegalovirus exposure and HLA in healthy donors. Study observations and caveats: Later analysis associated a missense DCLRE1C variant with TCR beta V- and J-gene trimming. Most sequenced TCRs were rare (though some public TCRs occurred in many donors).

Concerning this clone: The antigen is undetermined.

This PCR relied on a set of 60 Vbeta primers and 13 Jbeta primers. This table comes from immunoSEQ multiplex PCR, and its TCRdb copy is limited to in-frame clones, with some not included. In the table there are 95,000 to 100,000 clones, 75% of which are singletons. Sequenced: PBMCs. The TCR was taken from a man aged 50 or older in good health and CMV-seronegative.

This chain's CDR3 is CASSLRRSNTGELFF. CDR3 sequence (DNA): TGCGCCAGCAGCTTGAGGAGATCGAACACCGGGGAGCTGTTTTTT. The chain employs TRBV5-1 and TRBJ2-2; D is ambiguous. V was pared by 1 base and J by 0 bases, with 7 bases between. Looked up from germline, CDR1 is SGHRS and CDR2 is YFSETQ. The CDR3 is made up of 15 amino acids.